Described below is a single TCR beta chain sequence and its context. The sample originates from a study of monozygotic twins with inflammatory bowel disease. The germline CDR1 and CDR2 sequences are MNHEY and SVGEGT. This CDR3 is built from 11 residues. TCRdb reprocessed the 5' RACE reads and stores each CDR3 protein as one record, lacking DNA. Its listing shows 150,000 to 200,000 distinct CDR3 sequences. This clonotype was obtained from a human donor with ulcerative colitis or Crohn's disease, or a healthy co-twin of an affected twin (not recorded which). Sequencing was done on a sample of blood. The V and J genes are TRBV6-2 or TRBV6-3 and TRBJ2-7; with no DNA, the TCRdb D assignment of TRBD1 cannot be verified. This CDR3 is CASGADRVPYF.